This entry is about one T cell receptor beta chain. Other DNA sequences in the sample encode the same CDR3. This specimen comes from a study of shared clonotypes between healthy human individuals. Across the whole study: The composition of the donors was a couple of women and a few men aged 18 to 49.

Some clones are missing from TCRdb's copy, which holds only in-frame ones; the method was immunoSEQ multiplex PCR. The sample has about 1.5 million clones; nearly 99% are singletons. This sequence was found in a man aged 30 to 45 in good health. Source material: naive CD4+ T cells sorted from blood. The sample's subset: CD45RA+ positively selected.

The DNA for the CDR3 is TGTGCCAGCTCACCTTCGGGACAGGGGAATGAAAAACTGTTTTTT. It codes for CASSPSGQGNEKLFF. The chain is built from TRBV18 and TRBJ1-4; 10 bases are a match to TRBD1. Trimming cost V 3 bases and J 5 bases; bases outside gene matches: 3. The V gene's germline CDR1 is KGHSH and CDR2 LQKENI. The CDR3 loop spans 15 amino acids.